This TCR beta chain derives from a study of cytomegalovirus exposure and HLA in healthy donors. PCR employed 60 Vbeta and 13 Jbeta primers. Profiling relied on immunoSEQ multiplex PCR, and the TCRdb table lists in-frame clones only, not all of them. The table includes 70,000 or so clones, 82% detected once. The CDR3 is made up of 12 amino acids. Trimming took off 3 bases at V and 2 bases at J, with 6 bases between the two ends. CDR1 SGHDT and CDR2 YYEEEE come from the germline V gene. The source material was PBMCs. This sequence originates from a man aged 18 to 29 in good health and CMV-seronegative. This chain uses TRBV5-6 with TRBJ2-7; no firm D call. The CDR3 reads CASSSSAYEQYF. The CDR3 nucleotides read TGTGCCAGCAGCTCATCAGCCTACGAGCAGTACTTC.